These 5 T cell receptor beta chains were sequenced from one sample in a study of T cell clusters in autoimmune cytopenias. TRB amplification used approximately 270 ng of peripheral blood genomic DNA. Multiplex touch-down PCR amplified TRB using TRB-A and TRB-B pools in one tube. TCRdb reprocessed the multiplex PCR reads, keeping one entry per CDR3 protein, no DNA. The sample shows 4,500 or so distinct CDR3 sequences, and under 25% sits with its ten largest clones. Material: peripheral blood. These receptors originate from a human donor with an autoimmune cytopenia or autoimmune hepatitis (not recorded which).

This clonotype is labeled medium-sized based on frequency. The V gene is TRBV12-3 or TRBV12-4, the J gene TRBJ1-6. This CDR3 is built from 13 residues. CDR3 in amino acids: CASSLNANSPLHF.

This clonotype shows up as medium-sized by frequency. This chain joins TRBV6-5 and TRBJ2-5; without DNA, the TCRdb call of TRBD1 cannot be checked. The CDR3 is 15 amino acids. Germline-derived CDR1 and CDR2 are MNHEY and SVGAGI. This CDR3 reads CASSYDWDTQETQYF.

This sequence joins TRBV4-3 and TRBJ2-5; TCRdb calls TRBD2, which cannot be checked without DNA. CDR3 length: 14 amino acids. Germline V CDR1 and CDR2: LGHNA, YSLEER. CDR3 loop: CASSHGLAEETQYF.

This clonotype shows up as medium-sized (0.01 to 0.1%) by frequency. The rearrangement links TRBV5-5 to TRBJ2-3; TCRdb designates TRBD2, a call that cannot be tested without DNA. The CDR3 spans 14 residues. Germline loops: CDR1 SGHKS, CDR2 YYEKEE (reference sequence). CDR3 sequence: CASSLGGIEDTQYF.

In terms of frequency, this clonotype is medium-sized (0.01 to 0.1%). The chain combines TRBV19 with TRBJ2-5; TCRdb selects TRBD1, and the lack of DNA leaves this call unchecked. Germline V lookup: CDR1 LNHDA, CDR2 SQIVND (reference sequence). This CDR3 spans 13 amino acids. The CDR3: CASSRDRAGTQYF. Based on the CDR3 plus reference TRBV19 and TRBJ2-5, the full variable domain is DGGITQSPKYLFRKEGQNVTLSCEQNLNHDAMYWYRQDPGQGLRLIYYSQIVNDFQKGDIAEGYSVSREKKESFPLTVTSAQKNPTAFYLCASSRDRAGTQYFGPGTRLLVL.